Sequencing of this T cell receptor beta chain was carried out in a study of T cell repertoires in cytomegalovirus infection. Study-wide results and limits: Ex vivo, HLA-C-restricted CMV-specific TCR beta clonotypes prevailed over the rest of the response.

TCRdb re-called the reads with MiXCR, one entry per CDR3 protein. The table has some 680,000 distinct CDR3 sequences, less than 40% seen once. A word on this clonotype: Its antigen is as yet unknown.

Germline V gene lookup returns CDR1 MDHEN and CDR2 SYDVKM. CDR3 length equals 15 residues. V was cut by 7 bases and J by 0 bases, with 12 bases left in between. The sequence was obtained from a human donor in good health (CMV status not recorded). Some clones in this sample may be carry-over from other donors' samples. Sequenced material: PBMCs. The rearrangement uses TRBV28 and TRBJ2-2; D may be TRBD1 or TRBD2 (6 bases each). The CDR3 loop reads CASKEGGSNTGELFF. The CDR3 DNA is TGTGCCAGCAAAGAGGGGGGCTCGAACACCGGGGAGCTGTTTTTT.